Listed below are T cell receptor beta chains from one sample, sequenced in a study of shared clonotypes between healthy human individuals. The data were produced by immunoSEQ multiplex PCR, yet TCRdb's version contains in-frame clones alone and is incomplete. The table has around 580,000 clones, roughly 98% seen once. Sequencing was carried out using naive CD8+ T cells sorted from blood. Source of these receptors: a young man in good health. Each CDR3 is given with its conserved first and last residue. Fields, in order: CDR3 DNA, CDR3 protein, D gene, V gene, CDR3 length, J gene, clone size. D genes are given only for firm matches. Clone sizes are given selectively: once, few, many, or a class where the clone is expanded.

TGTGCCAGCAGGAACACAGGGTTCCACGAGCAGTACTTC | CASRNTGFHEQYF | NA | TRBV6-1 | 13 | TRBJ2-7 | NA
TGCGCCAGCAGCCAAGATCTAGATGATTACGAGCAGTACTTC | CASSQDLDDYEQYF | NA | TRBV4-3 | 14 | TRBJ2-7 | NA
TGTGCCAGCACCGGGACTAGCGGGATGCATAGCTACAATGAGCAGTTCTTC | CASTGTSGMHSYNEQFF | TRBD2 | TRBV19 | 17 | TRBJ2-1 | NA
TGTGCCAGCAGCTTGGTTGACAGCCTTGTTGAGCAGTACTTC | CASSLVDSLVEQYF | NA | TRBV7-8 | 14 | TRBJ2-7 | NA
TGTGCCACCAGCAGAGGAGAGGTCTACGAGCAGTACTTC | CATSRGEVYEQYF | NA | TRBV15 | 13 | TRBJ2-7 | NA
TGCGCCAGCAGCGGTGAAGCGGGAGCCGGACACGAGCAGTACTTC | CASSGEAGAGHEQYF | TRBD2 | TRBV4-3 | 15 | TRBJ2-7 | NA
TGTGCCAGCAGCTTGGGCCAGATGACTACCTATGGCTACACCTTC | CASSLGQMTTYGYTF | NA | TRBV5-6 | 15 | TRBJ1-2 | NA
TGTGCCAGCACCCCAAGGGGACGGAACACTGAAGCTTTCTTT | CASTPRGRNTEAFF | NA | TRBV6-1 | 14 | TRBJ1-1 | NA
TGTGCCAGCAGTGCAGGGGTGTTGAGCAATCAGCCCCAGCATTTT | CASSAGVLSNQPQHF | NA | TRBV27 | 15 | TRBJ1-5 | NA
TGTGCCAGCACCGGTTACGACAGCCTAGCTAACTATGGCTACACCTTC | CASTGYDSLANYGYTF | NA | TRBV2 | 16 | TRBJ1-2 | NA
TGTGCCAGCAGCACGGGACTATCCTACGAGCAGTACTTC | CASSTGLSYEQYF | TRBD2 | TRBV5-6 | 13 | TRBJ2-7 | NA
TGTGCCAGCAGCTTTTTTAACAGGGGCTACGAGCAGTACTTC | CASSFFNRGYEQYF | TRBD1 | TRBV5-6 | 14 | TRBJ2-7 | NA
TGTGCCAGCAGCTTAAGCGGGAACCCCAACGAGCAGTACTTC | CASSLSGNPNEQYF | TRBD2 | TRBV7-9 | 14 | TRBJ2-7 | NA
TGTGCCATCAGTGAGTCCTACAGCCAGAACACTGAAGCTTTCTTT | CAISESYSQNTEAFF | NA | TRBV10-3 | 15 | TRBJ1-1 | NA
TGTGCCAGCAGTGAACTGGGGGAGTGGGATGGCTACACCTTC | CASSELGEWDGYTF | NA | TRBV2 | 14 | TRBJ1-2 | NA
TGCGCCAGCAGCTCCCAGAGGACAGGGTTGGCGTACAATGAGCAGTTCTTC | CASSSQRTGLAYNEQFF | TRBD1 | TRBV5-1 | 17 | TRBJ2-1 | NA
TGTGCCAGCAGCTCCAGGGCCCCGCGGGGAAGCTCCTACGAGCAGTACTTC | CASSSRAPRGSSYEQYF | NA | TRBV7-9 | 17 | TRBJ2-7 | NA
TGTGCCAGCAGTCCGATTTTAGGGGGCGCTCCGAGCTCTGGGGCCAACGTCCTGACTTTC | CASSPILGGAPSSGANVLTF | TRBD1 | TRBV27 | 20 | TRBJ2-6 | NA
TGTGCCAGCAGCTTGAGACTAGCGGGAGACAATGAGCAGTTCTTC | CASSLRLAGDNEQFF | TRBD2 | TRBV9 | 15 | TRBJ2-1 | NA
TGCGCCAGCAGCTTGGAACAGGGATACATCAAAAACATTCAGTACTTC | CASSLEQGYIKNIQYF | NA | TRBV5-1 | 16 | TRBJ2-4 | once
TGTGCCAGCAGCTCTTACGGTTTAAGCTCCTACGAGCAGTACTTC | CASSSYGLSSYEQYF | NA | TRBV11-2 | 15 | TRBJ2-7 | NA
TGTGCCACCAGCGGGGACTCCCTTCTCCCCTACGAGCAGTACTTC | CATSGDSLLPYEQYF | NA | TRBV15 | 15 | TRBJ2-7 | NA
TGTGCCATCAGTGAGGGGTCCTACGAGCAGTACTTC | CAISEGSYEQYF | NA | TRBV10-3 | 12 | TRBJ2-7 | NA
TGTGCCAGCAGTTTTAGGGGTGTGAATGAAAAACTGTTTTTT | CASSFRGVNEKLFF | NA | TRBV27 | 14 | TRBJ1-4 | NA
TGTGCCAGCAGCTTAGCGCCTAGCAACCACGAGCAGTACTTC | CASSLAPSNHEQYF | NA | TRBV7-9 | 14 | TRBJ2-7 | NA
TGTGCCAGCCAAGTTTTGGGACTCTGGGACAGGGGGCAAGAGACCCAGTACTTC | CASQVLGLWDRGQETQYF | TRBD1 | TRBV28 | 18 | TRBJ2-5 | NA
TGTGCCAGCAGTTTAGGAGGAATCGAGCAGTACTTC | CASSLGGIEQYF | NA | TRBV27 | 12 | TRBJ2-7 | NA
TGTGCCAGCTCACCACCGACGACAGAGACGCGAGAGACCCAGTACTTC | CASSPPTTETRETQYF | NA | TRBV18 | 16 | TRBJ2-5 | NA
TGTGCCAGCAGCTTTGAGGGGGTGGTATACGAGCAGTACTTC | CASSFEGVVYEQYF | NA | TRBV5-6 | 14 | TRBJ2-7 | NA
TGCGCCAGCAGCCCCGAGGGGTCGGGAACTAATGAAAAACTGTTTTTT | CASSPEGSGTNEKLFF | NA | TRBV5-1 | 16 | TRBJ1-4 | NA
TGTGCCAGTAGTATAGATCCAGCGGGGCCCACAGATACGCAGTATTTT | CASSIDPAGPTDTQYF | TRBD2 | TRBV19 | 16 | TRBJ2-3 | once
TGTGCCAGCAGCTCCCGACTAGCGGCAAACACCGGGGAGCTGTTTTTT | CASSSRLAANTGELFF | TRBD2 | TRBV7-9 | 16 | TRBJ2-2 | NA
TGTGCCAGCAGCTTACGCGTATCGTACGAGCAGTACTTC | CASSLRVSYEQYF | NA | TRBV11-3 | 13 | TRBJ2-7 | NA